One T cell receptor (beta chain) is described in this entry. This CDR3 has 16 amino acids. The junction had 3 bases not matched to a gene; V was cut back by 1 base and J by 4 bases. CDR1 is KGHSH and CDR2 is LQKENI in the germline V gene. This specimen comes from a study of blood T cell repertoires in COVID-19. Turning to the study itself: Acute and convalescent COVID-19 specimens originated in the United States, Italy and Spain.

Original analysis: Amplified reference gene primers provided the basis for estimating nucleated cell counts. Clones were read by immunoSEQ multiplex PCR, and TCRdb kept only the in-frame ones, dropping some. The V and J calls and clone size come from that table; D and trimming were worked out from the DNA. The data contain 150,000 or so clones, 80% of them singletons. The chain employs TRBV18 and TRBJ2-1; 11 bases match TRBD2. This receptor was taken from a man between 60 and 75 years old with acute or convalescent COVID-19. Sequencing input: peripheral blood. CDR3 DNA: TGTGCCAGCTCACCACAGGGACTAGCGGTTTACAATGAGCAGTTCTTC. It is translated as CASSPQGLAVYNEQFF.